The 4 T cell receptor beta chains presented below share a single source sample, sequenced in a study of T cells in Graves' hyperthyroidism and ophthalmopathy. Amplified TCR beta CDR3 regions derived from RNA transcripts. Initially, a first-round RT-PCR of the TCR CDR3 employed the HTBI primer set. TCRdb redid the calling of the multiplex PCR reads with MiXCR, one entry per CDR3 protein. The sample consists of 300,000 to 450,000 distinct CDR3 sequences, roughly 15% of them appearing once. The sample consisted of blood. Receptor source: a young woman with Graves' ophthalmopathy.

This clonotype appeared many times. This chain uses TRBV11-2 with TRBJ1-1; D is undetermined. Germline V CDR1 and CDR2: SGHAT, FQNNGV. Deletions cut 5 bases from V and 1 base from J, with 20 bases between. The CDR3 is 17 amino acids. The CDR3 loop reads CASSLRSGRVENTEAFF. For the CDR3, the DNA is TGTGCCAGCAGCCTCAGGTCGGGAAGGGTCGAGAACACTGAAGCTTTCTTT.

This clonotype was counted many times. At one boundary the junction diverges from the germline segment, which might be a read error. The chain recombines TRBV6-1 with TRBJ1-1; 9 bases are a match to TRBD1. The CDR3 totals 13 residues. Per the germline V gene, CDR1 is MNHNS and CDR2 is SASEGT. The CDR3 nucleotides read TGCGCCAGCGGGACAGGGTTGAACACTGAAGCTTTCTTT. It codes for CASGTGLNTEAFF.

This clonotype was seen many times. The rearrangement uses TRBV5-1 and TRBJ1-1; D uncertain. The CDR3 is 14 amino acids. The V end lost 3 bases, the J end lost 3 bases, and 12 bases lay between the germline ends. The germline CDR1 and CDR2 sequences are SGHRS and YFSETQ. CDR3 sequence (DNA): TGCGCCAGCAGCTCCGAGACATACCACACTGAAGCTTTCTTT. It codes for CASSSETYHTEAFF.

This clonotype appeared many times. This chain uses TRBV18 with TRBJ2-7, with 11 positions matching TRBD1. J gave up 3 bases and V 0 bases, and 4 bases lay outside the gene matches. The germline V gene encodes CDR1 KGHSH and CDR2 LQKENI. The CDR3 contains 16 residues. The CDR3 sequence: CASSPPGTGGIYEQYF. The CDR3 DNA follows: TGTGCCAGCTCACCACCGGGGACAGGGGGGATCTACGAGCAGTACTTC. Full variable domain (remainder filled in from reference TRBV18 and TRBJ2-7): NAGVMQNPRHLVRRRGQEARLRCSPMKGHSHVYWYRQLPEEGLKFMVYLQKENIIDESGMPKERFSAEFPKEGPSILRIQQVVRGDSAAYFCASSPPGTGGIYEQYFGPGTRLTVT.